Presented here are 10 T cell receptor beta chains from one specimen sequenced in a study of CD4 T cells in relation to SARS-CoV-2 and coronaviruses. CD4+ T cells from unexposed donors were obtained before the COVID-19 pandemic (2011-2018). The cells were cultured for less than twelve days before CD4+ T cells were isolated. Here immunoSEQ multiplex PCR was the method, and the copy in TCRdb shows in-frame clones only, minus some. The sample includes tens of thousands of clones, around 74% of them seen just once. Antigen specificity for these receptors is unknown. Sequencing was done on a sample of CD4+ T cells from PBMCs, cultured in vitro. The receptors stem from a human donor in good health.

V and J are TRBV12-5 and TRBJ1-2; D is unclear. Trimming removed 6 bases from V and 8 bases from J, with 13 bases in between. The CDR3 runs to 12 residues. Germline V gene lookup returns CDR1 LGHNT and CDR2 FRNRAP. This CDR3 reads CASGRPGGGYTF. CDR3 DNA: TGTGCTAGTGGGAGGCCTGGCGGCGGCTACACCTTC. The complete variable domain, with remaining parts taken from reference TRBV12-5 and TRBJ1-2, reads DARVTQTPRHKVTEMGQEVTMRCQPILGHNTVFWYRQTMMQGLELLAYFRNRAPLDDSGMPKDRFSAEMPDATLATLKIQPSEPRDSAVYFCASGRPGGGYTFGSGTRLTVV.

The sample holds a few counts of this clone. V is TRBV30 and J is TRBJ1-2, with 8 nucleotides matching TRBD1. CDR1 is GTSNPN, CDR2 SVGIG, per germline (reference sequence). V gave up 3 bases and J gave up 3 bases; unmatched junction bases: 9. This CDR3 is 15 amino acids long. CDR3 sequence reads: CAWRENTGGDYGYTF. The CDR3 DNA follows: TGTGCCTGGAGGGAAAATACAGGGGGTGACTATGGCTACACCTTC.

The V gene is TRBV5-1, the J gene TRBJ2-5; D unclear. V was shortened by 0 bases and J by 3 bases, with 3 bases between the two germline ends. Germline V gives CDR1 SGHRS, CDR2 YFSETQ. The CDR3 is 12 amino acids. For the CDR3, the DNA is TGCGCCAGCAGCTTGGCGGAAGAGACCCAGTACTTC. Translating it yields CASSLAEETQYF. Full variable domain (rest looked up from reference TRBV5-1 and TRBJ2-5): KAGVTQTPRYLIKTRGQQVTLSCSPISGHRSVSWYQQTPGQGLQFLFEYFSETQRNKGNFPGRFSGRQFSNSRSEMNVSTLELGDSALYLCASSLAEETQYFGPGTRLLVL.

The chain recombines TRBV11-2 with TRBJ1-2; 8 nucleotides align to TRBD1. Germline loops: CDR1 SGHAT, CDR2 FQNNGV. The trim removed 0 bases at V and 6 bases at J, leaving 3 bases unmatched. The CDR3 spans 14 residues. CDR3 bases: TGTGCCAGCAGCTTAGATAGGACAGGGCATGGCTACACCTTC. Residues: CASSLDRTGHGYTF. The full variable domain, completed using reference TRBV11-2 and TRBJ1-2, is EAGVAQSPRYKIIEKRQSVAFWCNPISGHATLYWYQQILGQGPKLLIQFQNNGVVDDSQLPKDRFSAERLKGVDSTLKIQPAKLEDSAVYLCASSLDRTGHGYTFGSGTRLTVV.

The chain joins TRBV19 to TRBJ2-7; 8 bases fit TRBD1. V lost 5 bases to trimming and J lost 4 bases; unmatched junction nucleotides: 4. CDR3 length: 13 amino acids. The germline CDR1 and CDR2 sequences are LNHDA and SQIVND (reference sequence). CDR3 residues: CASSAGGGYEQYF. The CDR3 coding sequence is TGTGCCAGTAGTGCAGGGGGCGGGTACGAGCAGTACTTC.

The genes are TRBV3-1 (or the pseudogene TRBV3-2) and TRBJ1-1, with TRBD1 matching 8 bases. V trimming: 4 bases; J trimming: 4 bases; junction bases outside the gene matches: 5. The germline V gene encodes CDR1 LGHDT and CDR2 YNNKEL (reference sequence). CDR3 size: 14 residues. The CDR3 protein is CASSRGQGGTEAFF. CDR3 nucleotide sequence: TGTGCCAGCAGCCGAGGACAGGGAGGCACTGAAGCTTTCTTT.

This sequence joins TRBV28 and TRBJ2-7; no clear D gene. The CDR3 spans 14 residues. Germline V gene data show CDR1 as MDHEN and CDR2 as SYDVKM. V shed 4 bases and J shed 6 bases, with 16 bases lying between them. CDR3 protein: CASSSDRHWGEQYF. In DNA form, the CDR3 reads TGTGCCAGCAGTTCCGACCGGCACTGGGGCGAGCAGTACTTC.

The chain combines TRBV29-1 with TRBJ2-1; 9 nucleotides match TRBD2. The CDR3 spans 15 residues. Germline CDR1 is SQVTM and CDR2 is ANQGSEA. J lost 0 bases, V lost 6 bases, and 6 bases had no gene match. In DNA form, the CDR3 reads TGCAGCGTCCTAGCGGGGAGCAGCTCCTACAATGAGCAGTTCTTC. Translated: CSVLAGSSSYNEQFF.

The chain links TRBV9 to TRBJ1-5, with TRBD1 matching over 7 bases. Germline V gene lookup returns CDR1 SGDLS and CDR2 YYNGEE. There are 10 residues in the CDR3. V shed 10 bases, J shed 13 bases, and the junction held 8 bases outside the gene matches. The CDR3 loop reads CAGEDREQHF. The DNA for the CDR3 is TGTGCCGGAGAAGACAGGGAGCAGCATTTT.

This sequence joins TRBV9 and TRBJ2-7; TRBD1 matches at 9 bases. The CDR3 is made up of 15 amino acids. V gave up 4 bases and J gave up 2 bases; unmatched junction bases: 7. Per germline, CDR1 SGDLS and CDR2 YYNGEE. For the CDR3, the DNA is TGTGCCAGCAGCCCTAGACAGGGGGAAACCTACGAGCAGTACTTC. This encodes CASSPRQGETYEQYF.